This TCR beta chain was sequenced in a study of monozygotic twins with inflammatory bowel disease. Remarks on this clonotype: Its specificity is not known.

It was around 3,500 ng of total RNA that each TCR library used. Each CDR3 protein gets one entry in TCRdb, which reprocessed the 5' RACE reads and gives no DNA. The table lists about 210,000 distinct CDR3 sequences, with less than 9% in the top ten. The CDR3 totals 11 residues. The germline V gene encodes CDR1 SEHNR and CDR2 FQNEAQ (reference sequence). Points from the study as a whole: Support was absent for any single strong signal or clonotype linked to IBD.

Source material: blood. This receptor was taken from a human donor with ulcerative colitis or Crohn's disease, or a healthy co-twin of an affected twin (not recorded which). V and J are TRBV7-9 and TRBJ2-7; there is no DNA to check the TCRdb D call of TRBD1. The CDR3 loop reads CASSSGPEQYF.